The 16 T cell receptor beta chains in this list originate from one sample, sequenced in a study of cytomegalovirus exposure and HLA in healthy donors. Libraries were prepared by immunoSEQ multiplex PCR; TCRdb keeps only in-frame clonotypes and omits some of them. The repertoire holds some 240,000 clones, with approximately 87% as singletons. The sequenced material came from PBMCs. The receptors come from a woman aged 18 to 35 in good health and CMV-seronegative.

This clone appeared a few times. The chain recombines TRBV5-1 with TRBJ2-3, with D unclear. Germline-derived CDR1 and CDR2 are SGHRS and YFSETQ. This CDR3 has 14 residues. V gave up 1 base and J gave up 5 bases, with 11 bases separating them. The chain's CDR3 is CASSLWPGIDTQYF. The CDR3 DNA reads TGCGCCAGCAGCTTGTGGCCCGGTATAGATACGCAGTATTTT. Looking up the rest from reference TRBV5-1 and TRBJ2-3 gives the full variable domain: KAGVTQTPRYLIKTRGQQVTLSCSPISGHRSVSWYQQTPGQGLQFLFEYFSETQRNKGNFPGRFSGRQFSNSRSEMNVSTLELGDSALYLCASSLWPGIDTQYFGPGTRLTVL.

The rearrangement joins TRBV28 to TRBJ1-2, with D unresolved. Trimming left V 0 bases short and J 0 bases short, with 8 bases between. The germline V gene encodes CDR1 MDHEN and CDR2 SYDVKM. CDR3 length: 15 amino acids. The CDR3 region has the DNA TGTGCCAGCAGTTTATGGACCGACGCTAACTATGGCTACACCTTC. Translation gives CASSLWTDANYGYTF.

About this clone: This sample also contains other DNA sequences that code for the same CDR3. CDR3 nucleotides: TGTGCCAGCAGGTACCAAGAGACCCAGTACTTC. It specifies CASRYQETQYF. J is TRBJ2-5 and V is TRBV2; D unclear. V lost 6 bases to trimming and J lost 0 bases, with 2 bases between them. CDR1 is SNHLY, CDR2 FYNNEI, per germline. CDR3 length: 11 amino acids. Full variable domain (missing parts from reference TRBV2 and TRBJ2-5): EPEVTQTPSHQVTQMGQEVILRCVPISNHLYFYWYRQILGQKVEFLVSFYNNEISEKSEIFDDQFSVERPDGSNFTLKIRSTKLEDSAMYFCASRYQETQYFGPGTRLLVL.

The gene calls are TRBV9 and TRBJ1-2, with TRBD1 as a possible D gene (6 bases). With 4 bases removed from V and 7 bases from J, the gap between germline ends came to 11 bases. Germline-derived CDR1 and CDR2 are SGDLS and YYNGEE. This CDR3 has 12 amino acids. The CDR3 DNA follows: TGTGCCAGCAGCACAGGGACAACTGGCTACACCTTC. Translating it yields CASSTGTTGYTF.

The rearrangement joins TRBV18 to TRBJ2-3; TRBD1 matches 8 bases. The germline V gene encodes CDR1 KGHSH and CDR2 LQKENI. CDR3 size: 16 residues. V gave up 3 bases and J gave up 0 bases; unmatched junction bases: 5. DNA of the CDR3: TGTGCCAGCTCACCCCTCCGGACAGGGAGCACAGATACGCAGTATTTT. This translates into CASSPLRTGSTDTQYF.

This clone was observed at least ten times. The chain has TRBV7-3 and TRBJ1-2; TRBD1 aligns across 12 bases. V shed 6 bases and J 8 bases; nucleotides not matched to a gene: 4. Germline loops: CDR1 SGHTA, CDR2 FQGTGA. The CDR3 loop spans 13 amino acids. The CDR3 nucleotides read TGTGCCAGCAGTCGGGGACAGGGGGCGGGCTACACCTTC. Translated, it gives CASSRGQGAGYTF.

The J gene is TRBJ2-7, the V gene TRBV5-4, with D maybe TRBD1 (6 bases). V was cut by 2 bases and J by 4 bases, with 13 bases left in between. Germline CDR1 reads SGHNT; CDR2 reads YYREEE (reference sequence). The CDR3 has 14 amino acids. CDR3 nucleotide sequence: TGTGCCAGCAGCTTTGCGGACAGTCCGTACGAGCAGTACTTC. Amino acid sequence: CASSFADSPYEQYF.

The rearrangement links TRBV5-1 to TRBJ1-5; no definite D call. Trimming removed 0 bases from V and 9 bases from J, with 10 bases in between. CDR1 SGHRS and CDR2 YFSETQ come from the germline V gene. This CDR3 has 13 residues. The CDR3 protein is CASSLEGLGPQHF. CDR3 DNA sequence: TGCGCCAGCAGCTTGGAAGGGCTAGGGCCCCAGCATTTT. The full variable domain, rest sourced from reference TRBV5-1 and TRBJ1-5, is KAGVTQTPRYLIKTRGQQVTLSCSPISGHRSVSWYQQTPGQGLQFLFEYFSETQRNKGNFPGRFSGRQFSNSRSEMNVSTLELGDSALYLCASSLEGLGPQHFGDGTRLSIL.

The V call is TRBV27, the J call TRBJ2-7, with D hard to call. The length of the CDR3 is 12 residues. Germline lookup yields CDR1 MNHEY and CDR2 SMNVEV (reference sequence). V was clipped by 6 bases and J by 2 bases, with 8 bases between them. The CDR3 protein is CASRDLAYEQYF. The CDR3, as DNA: TGTGCCAGCAGGGACCTCGCCTACGAGCAGTACTTC.

V usage is TRBV5-1 and J usage is TRBJ2-7; 9 bases match TRBD1. Germline CDR1 is SGHRS and CDR2 is YFSETQ. This CDR3 has 15 residues. V lost 2 bases, J lost 1 base, and 4 bases stayed unmatched. The CDR3 loop is CASSFGTGWSYEQYF. The CDR3, as DNA: TGCGCCAGCAGCTTTGGGACAGGGTGGTCCTACGAGCAGTACTTC.

This clone came up a few times. This sequence joins TRBV5-1 and TRBJ2-2, with 7 bases lining up with TRBD1. In germline, CDR1 is SGHRS, CDR2 YFSETQ. V lost 0 bases and J lost 1; bases outside the gene matches: 3. CDR3 length: 16 amino acids. The CDR3 region is CASSLERTGNTGELFF. In DNA form, the CDR3 reads TGCGCCAGCAGCTTGGAAAGGACAGGGAACACCGGGGAGCTGTTTTTT.

The chain joins TRBV30 to TRBJ2-5; 7 nucleotides agree with TRBD1. CDR1 and CDR2 (germline): GTSNPN, SVGIG (reference sequence). With 4 bases clipped from V and 2 bases from J, the junction kept 10 bases outside the gene matches. This CDR3 region has 15 residues. The CDR3 loop reads CAWKLVQGIQETQYF. CDR3 nucleotide sequence: TGTGCCTGGAAACTGGTACAGGGGATTCAAGAGACCCAGTACTTC.

The genes are TRBV6-1 and TRBJ2-3; D is perhaps TRBD1 or TRBD2 (5 bases each). V dropped 6 bases and J dropped 2 bases, with 12 bases sitting between them. Germline CDR1 MNHNS, CDR2 SASEGT. CDR3 length: 14 residues. Here the CDR3 DNA reads TGTGCCAGCAGCTCGACGGGGCTCACAGATACGCAGTATTTT. This encodes CASSSTGLTDTQYF.

This chain connects TRBV5-6 to TRBJ2-1; TRBD2 matches 9 bases. With V trimmed by 0 bases and J by 12 bases, 13 bases remained unmatched. Looked up from germline, CDR1 is SGHDT and CDR2 is YYEEEE. The CDR3 consists of 16 residues. The CDR3, as DNA: TGTGCCAGCAGCTTGGCCGGCGCTAGCGGGGCTTTGGGGCAGTTCTTC. It is translated as CASSLAGASGALGQFF.

The rearrangement uses TRBV6-1 and TRBJ2-7, with 12 bases fitting TRBD2. Germline lookup yields CDR1 MNHNS and CDR2 SASEGT. With 1 base clipped from V and 4 bases from J, the junction kept 2 bases outside the gene matches. The CDR3 length is 15 residues. CDR3 bases: TGTGCCAGCAGTGAAGGACTAGCGGGAGCTTACGAGCAGTACTTC. It encodes CASSEGLAGAYEQYF.

As DNA, the CDR3 is TGTGCCAGTGAACTGAGGGGCATTGAAAAACTGTTTTTT. Protein: CASELRGIEKLFF. The chain links TRBV19 to TRBJ1-4; D possibly corresponds to TRBD1 (5 bases). The CDR3 is 13 amino acids. V shed 8 bases and J shed 7 bases, with 14 bases lying between them. Germline V CDR1 and CDR2: LNHDA, SQIVND (reference sequence).